This T cell receptor beta chain was profiled in a study of blood T cells in healthy people across ages. V lost 0 bases to trimming and J lost 0 bases; unmatched junction nucleotides: 11. This CDR3 is built from 18 residues. CDR1 is DFQATT and CDR2 is SNEGSKA in the germline V gene (reference sequence). PCR was performed a second time for about 6 to 11 cycles using a sample-barcoded 5' primer and a J-beta primer mix. TCRdb reanalysed the 5' RACE reads using MiXCR and keeps one entry per CDR3 protein. There are around 1,100,000 distinct CDR3 sequences in the sample; more than 30% occur only once, and about an eighth lies in the top ten.

This TCR was recovered from a man aged 18 to 35 in good health. The material sequenced was blood. The V call is TRBV20-1, the J call TRBJ2-4, with 7 bases fitting TRBD1. The CDR3 DNA reads as TGCAGTGCTAGAGATGAGGGACAGCCAGGAATAGCCAAAAACATTCAGTACTTC. Translated: CSARDEGQPGIAKNIQYF.